The present T cell receptor beta chain was sequenced within a study of blood T cell repertoires in COVID-19. For the study at large: T cells, B-cell-depleted T cells, or PBMCs supplied cDNA or gDNA.

Germline loops: CDR1 SGHAT, CDR2 FQNNGV. The CDR3 spans 17 residues. V lost 7 bases and J 0 bases, leaving 22 bases between the germline ends. Here immunoSEQ multiplex PCR was the method, and the copy in TCRdb shows in-frame clones only, minus some. The sample lists 200,000 to 250,000 clones; 84% were seen once. The J gene is TRBJ2-7, the V gene TRBV11-2, with D perhaps TRBD2 (5 bases). The TCR originated in a woman of 80 years or more with active or convalescent COVID-19. Sequences were obtained from peripheral blood. The CDR3: CASTSKGGATLSYEQYF. In nucleotides, the CDR3 is TGTGCCAGCACTTCCAAAGGAGGTGCGACCCTCTCCTACGAGCAGTACTTC.